This T cell receptor beta chain was identified during a study of T cell repertoires in cytomegalovirus infection. At the level of the study: Public TCR beta signature analysis indicated the presence of both CMV infection and matching HLA type.

The V end was cut by 4 bases, the J end by 0 bases, with 13 bases between. The germline V gene has CDR1 LNHNV and CDR2 YYDKDF (reference sequence). The CDR3 covers 15 residues. Only a few counts were recorded for this clonotype. What it recognizes is unknown. Regarding the study as a whole: Carriers of CMV plus the relevant HLA were identified by cumulative public TCR beta family frequency.

TCRdb re-derived calls from the reads in MiXCR, one entry per CDR3 protein. The data hold approximately 500,000 distinct CDR3 sequences, with 16% observed a single time. The rearrangement links TRBV15 to TRBJ2-7; D may be TRBD1 (6 bases). The origin of this receptor is a human donor in good health (CMV status not recorded). Some clones in this sample may be carry-over from other donors' samples. Sequencing was performed on CD8+ T cells from PBMCs. CDR3 loop: CATSNRASSSYEQYF. CDR3 nucleotides: TGTGCCACCAGCAACAGGGCCTCGAGCTCCTACGAGCAGTACTTC.